These T cell receptor beta chains were read from a single sample in a study of cytomegalovirus exposure and HLA in healthy donors. The assay was immunoSEQ multiplex PCR, and TCRdb's table has in-frame clones only and misses some. Of 150,000 to 200,000 clones in the sample, about 87% were seen once. Sequenced input: PBMCs. The receptors were gathered from a woman aged 18-30 years in good health and CMV-seronegative. CDR3s include the opening cysteine and the closing phenylalanine or tryptophan. Each record gives: V gene, J gene, D gene, clone size, CDR3 DNA, CDR3 protein. The D gene is left open where the match is weak. Size tells how often a clone was seen (once, few, many) or the class of an expanded clone, and some rows leave it out.

>TRBV27|TRBJ2-2|TRBD2|NA
TGTGCCAGCAGTTTAATAGCGGGGAACACCGGGGAGCTGTTTTTT
CASSLIAGNTGELFF
>TRBV6-5|TRBJ1-3|NA|once
TGTGCCAGCAGTTCCTTAATCGGAAACACCATATATTTT
CASSSLIGNTIYF
>TRBV21-1|TRBJ1-2|NA|NA
TGTGCCAGCAGCCACGGAGACCCTAACTATGGCTACACCTTC
CASSHGDPNYGYTF
>TRBV10-1|TRBJ1-3|NA|NA
TGCGCCAGCAGGGTGACAAGATACTCTGGAAACACCATATATTTT
CASRVTRYSGNTIYF
>TRBV11-3|TRBJ1-4|NA|few
TGTGCCAGCAAAGGGGGGGGTGAAAAACTGTTTTTT
CASKGGGEKLFF
>TRBV28|TRBJ1-1|TRBD1|NA
TGTGCCAGCAGGCGTGTCTGGACAGGGGGACTCAGGAACACTGAAGCTTTCTTT
CASRRVWTGGLRNTEAFF
>TRBV6-6|TRBJ1-5|NA|NA
TGTGCCAGCAGTTACCTCGGGAATCAGCCCCAGCATTTT
CASSYLGNQPQHF
>TRBV6-1|TRBJ1-6|NA|NA
TGTGCCAGCCTCACAGGAACCAATTCACCCCTCCACTTT
CASLTGTNSPLHF
>TRBV7-2|TRBJ2-2|NA|NA
TGTGCCAGCAGCTTAGCGGGGACTCCGGGGGAGCTGTTTTTT
CASSLAGTPGELFF
>TRBV27|TRBJ1-5|NA|NA
TGTGCCAGCAGTTTAGTCGTCAATCAGCCCCAGCATTTT
CASSLVVNQPQHF
>TRBV6-5|TRBJ2-1|TRBD1|NA
TGTGCCAGCAGTTACGGGACAGAGGTCAATGAGCAGTTCTTC
CASSYGTEVNEQFF
>TRBV7-7|TRBJ2-1|TRBD2|once
TGTGCTAGCAGCTTGACTAGCGGGGATGATGAGCAGTTCTTC
CASSLTSGDDEQFF
>TRBV19|TRBJ2-5|NA|NA
TGTGCCAGTAGTATCAGGGGTCAAGAGACCCAGTACTTC
CASSIRGQETQYF
>TRBV10-3|TRBJ2-5|NA|NA
TGTGCCATCAGTGCGAGCAGGGTGGAAGAGACCCAGTACTTC
CAISASRVEETQYF
>TRBV6-4|TRBJ2-6|NA|NA
TGTGCCAGCAGTGCCATCTCTGGGGCCAACGTCCTGACTTTC
CASSAISGANVLTF
>TRBV30|TRBJ2-7|TRBD1|NA
TGTGCCTGGAACCGGGCAGGGGGCGAATACGAGCAGTACTTC
CAWNRAGGEYEQYF
>TRBV19|TRBJ2-2|TRBD2|NA
TGTGCCAGTAGGATAGCGGGGGGGCGAAACACCGGGGAGCTGTTTTTT
CASRIAGGRNTGELFF
>TRBV7-8|TRBJ2-7|NA|NA
TGTGCCAGCAGCTTAGGGGTCGGGCAGGGCTTCGAGCAGTACTTC
CASSLGVGQGFEQYF
>TRBV19|TRBJ2-2|TRBD1|once
TGTGCCAGTAGAAGACAGGGGCAGGTCACCGGGGAGCTGTTTTTT
CASRRQGQVTGELFF
>TRBV7-9|TRBJ1-2|NA|NA
TGTGCCAGCAGCTTAGAGCAGAGGGTTTATGGCTACACCTTC
CASSLEQRVYGYTF
>TRBV5-1|TRBJ1-4|NA|NA
TGCGCCAGCAGTTATCTTACCCGGGGTGAAAAACTGTTTTTT
CASSYLTRGEKLFF
>TRBV27|TRBJ2-7|TRBD1|NA
TGTGCCAGCAGTCCCTCGCCGACAGGGGGCCTATCCTACGAGCAGTACTTC
CASSPSPTGGLSYEQYF
>TRBV19|TRBJ2-1|TRBD1|few
TGTGCCAGCTCGCGACAGGGGATCAATGGTGAGCAGTTCTTC
CASSRQGINGEQFF
>TRBV19|TRBJ2-5|TRBD2|NA
TGTGCCAGTACCCCCGCGGGGGGTACAGAGACCCAGTACTTC
CASTPAGGTETQYF
>TRBV5-5|TRBJ2-7|TRBD1|NA
TGTGCCAGCAGCTTGGCCGGACAGGGAGTCACCTACGAGCAGTACTTC
CASSLAGQGVTYEQYF
>TRBV11-3|TRBJ2-5|TRBD2|NA
TGTGCCAGCAGCTCGGGACTAGCGGGTACACAAGAGACCCAGTACTTC
CASSSGLAGTQETQYF
>TRBV18|TRBJ1-5|NA|NA
TGTGCCAGCTCCCCCGGAGGACTCAATCGGCCCCAGCATTTT
CASSPGGLNRPQHF
>TRBV5-1|TRBJ2-7|NA|NA
TGCGCCAGCAGCTTGGTATCTTCAGGTCAAGCCTACGAGCAGTACTTC
CASSLVSSGQAYEQYF
>TRBV6-5|TRBJ1-2|TRBD1|NA
TGTGCCAGCAACCACAGGGGGGACTATGGCTACACCTTC
CASNHRGDYGYTF
>TRBV7-6|TRBJ2-3|TRBD2|NA
TGTGCCAGCAGCTTACACCAGCGGGGGGGCACAGATACGCAGTATTTT
CASSLHQRGGTDTQYF
>TRBV19|TRBJ1-2|NA|NA
TGTGCCAGTAGCGAGCATTACAGGGATTCGAGGGGCTACACCTTC
CASSEHYRDSRGYTF
>TRBV30|TRBJ1-1|TRBD1|NA
TGTGCCTGGACTCGACAGGGGGGCACTGAAGCTTTCTTT
CAWTRQGGTEAFF
>TRBV6-1|TRBJ2-3|NA|NA
TGTGCCAGCAGTGACCTACTGACAGTGACAGATACGCAGTATTTT
CASSDLLTVTDTQYF
>TRBV9|TRBJ2-7|TRBD1|NA
TGTGCCAGCAGCACCGGGACAGGGATTCGCGAGCAGTACTTC
CASSTGTGIREQYF
>TRBV30|TRBJ2-7|NA|NA
TGTGCCTGGAGGACGGAGGCAGCCTACGAGCAGTACTTC
CAWRTEAAYEQYF
>TRBV10-3|TRBJ2-1|TRBD2|NA
TGTGCCATCAGTTTAGCGGGGACCTACAATGAGCAGTTCTTC
CAISLAGTYNEQFF
>TRBV25-1|TRBJ1-2|NA|NA
TGTGCCAGCAGTGACTCCCTATATGGCTACACCTTC
CASSDSLYGYTF
>TRBV19|TRBJ1-1|NA|NA
TGTGCCAGTAGTATAGATGTGGGGGCTATGAGGATTAACACTGAAGCTTTCTTT
CASSIDVGAMRINTEAFF
>TRBV5-1|TRBJ2-2|NA|NA
TGCGCCAGCAGCCCAGGGTCTGCTTCCCTCTGGACCGGGGAGCTGTTTTTT
CASSPGSASLWTGELFF
>TRBV7-9|TRBJ2-3|TRBD2|NA
TGTTCCAGCAGCTCCATTTCTAGCGGGGGCACTACAGATACGCAGTATTTT
CSSSSISSGGTTDTQYF
>TRBV11-2|TRBJ1-6|NA|NA
TGTGCCAGCAGCTTTGCGGCAGGGAATAATTCACCCCTCCACTTT
CASSFAAGNNSPLHF
>TRBV7-9|TRBJ2-7|TRBD2|NA
TGTGCCAGCAGCTTAAGCTCTAGCGGGCACCAACTCTCCTACGAGCAGTACTTC
CASSLSSSGHQLSYEQYF
>TRBV19|TRBJ2-3|NA|NA
TGTGCCTGCGCGGGGGCCGTAGCAGATACGCAGTATTTT
CACAGAVADTQYF
>TRBV4-3|TRBJ2-3|NA|NA
TGCGCCAGCAGCCAAGATCAAGGAGGGTACACAGATACGCAGTATTTT
CASSQDQGGYTDTQYF
>TRBV7-9|TRBJ1-3|NA|NA
TGTGCCAGCAGCTTAGGATTGGCCTCTGGAAACACCATATATTTT
CASSLGLASGNTIYF
>TRBV6-1|TRBJ2-1|TRBD2|NA
TGTGCCAGCAGTGAGGGTAGCGGGGGGGGTGAGCAGTTCTTC
CASSEGSGGGEQFF
>TRBV6-6|TRBJ1-5|TRBD1|NA
TGTGCCAGCAGACTGGACAGGGATAATCAGCCCCAGCATTTT
CASRLDRDNQPQHF
>TRBV7-2|TRBJ2-5|TRBD1|once
TGTGCCAGCAGCTGGGACAGGGAGGAGACCCAGTACTTC
CASSWDREETQYF
>TRBV6-5|TRBJ1-5|NA|once
TGTGCCAGCAGTTACTCGGGGCTAAATCAGCCCCAGCATTTT
CASSYSGLNQPQHF
>TRBV5-1|TRBJ2-5|TRBD1|NA
TGCGCCAGCAGCTTAAACCCGGACAGGGGCGCGGCAGAGACCCAGTACTTC
CASSLNPDRGAAETQYF
>TRBV19|TRBJ2-2|TRBD2|NA
TGTGCCAGTAGCGGCCGACTAGCGGGAGACGGGGAGCTGTTTTTT
CASSGRLAGDGELFF
>TRBV6-7|TRBJ2-1|TRBD2|NA
TGTGCCAGCAGTTACGGCGGGGGGCCCTACAATGAGCAGTTCTTC
CASSYGGGPYNEQFF
>TRBV25-1|TRBJ2-1|TRBD1|NA
TGTGCCAGCAGCCAGACCGGGACAGGGACCTACAATGAGCAGTTCTTC
CASSQTGTGTYNEQFF
>TRBV6-6|TRBJ2-7|TRBD1|NA
TGTGCCAGCAGTCATCCGGGACAGGGACGCGAGCAGTACTTC
CASSHPGQGREQYF
>TRBV18|TRBJ1-5|NA|once
TGTGCCAGCTCACACAGGGAAGGAAGGAATCAGCCCCAGCATTTT
CASSHREGRNQPQHF
>TRBV7-9|TRBJ1-1|NA|NA
TGTGCCAGCAGCTTAGTGACCGCGGGAGCTTTCTTT
CASSLVTAGAFF
>TRBV5-6|TRBJ2-7|NA|NA
TGTGCCAGCAGCTCGGACAGCCCCTACGAGCAGTACTTC
CASSSDSPYEQYF
>TRBV5-1|TRBJ1-1|TRBD1|NA
TGCGCCAGCAGACCTATCTACAGGGGGCACACTGAAGCTTTCTTT
CASRPIYRGHTEAFF